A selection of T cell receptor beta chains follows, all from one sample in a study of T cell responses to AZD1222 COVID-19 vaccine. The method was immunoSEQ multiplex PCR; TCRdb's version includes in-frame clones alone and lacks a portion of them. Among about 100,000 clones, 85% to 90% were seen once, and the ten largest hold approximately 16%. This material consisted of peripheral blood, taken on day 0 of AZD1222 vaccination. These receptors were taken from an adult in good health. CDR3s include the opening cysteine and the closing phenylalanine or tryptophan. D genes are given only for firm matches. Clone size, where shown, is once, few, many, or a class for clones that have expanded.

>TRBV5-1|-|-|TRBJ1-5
TGCGCCAGCAGCCCCAGTGGGGGAGGCAATCAGCCCCAGCATTTT
CASSPSGGGNQPQHF
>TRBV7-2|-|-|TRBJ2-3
TGTGCCAGCAGCCCCTTGGCCTGGAACCCCACTGATACGCAGTATTTT
CASSPLAWNPTDTQYF
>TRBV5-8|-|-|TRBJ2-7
TGTGCCAGCAGCTTGGTCTCCTACGAGCAGTACTTC
CASSLVSYEQYF
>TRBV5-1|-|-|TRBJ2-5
TGCGCCAGCAGCTCAACTAGGGAAGAGACCCAGTACTTC
CASSSTREETQYF
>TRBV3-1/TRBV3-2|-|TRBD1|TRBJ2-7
TGTGCCAGCAGCCAAGGTTCCCCTGGGACAGTCTACGAGCAGTACTTC
CASSQGSPGTVYEQYF
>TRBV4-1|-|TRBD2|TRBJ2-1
TGCGCCAGCAGCCAGGCTAGCGGGAGGTACAATGAGCAGTTCTTC
CASSQASGRYNEQFF
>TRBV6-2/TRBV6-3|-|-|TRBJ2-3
TGTGCCAGCAGTAGCACAACCGACACAGATACGCAGTATTTT
CASSSTTDTDTQYF
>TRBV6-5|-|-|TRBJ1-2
TGTGCCAGCAGGACCCAGGGGAGATCTAACTATGGCTACACCTTC
CASRTQGRSNYGYTF
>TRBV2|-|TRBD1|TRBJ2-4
TGTGCCAGCAGGGGACAGGGGACAGCTACCGCCAAAAACATTCAGTACTTC
CASRGQGTATAKNIQYF
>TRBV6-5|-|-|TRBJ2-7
TGTGCCAGCAGCCGCGGACAGATCTCCTACGAGCAGTACTTC
CASSRGQISYEQYF
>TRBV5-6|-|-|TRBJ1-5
TGTGCCAGCAGTCAGAAGGGCGCCGGTCACAATCAGCCCCAGCATTTT
CASSQKGAGHNQPQHF
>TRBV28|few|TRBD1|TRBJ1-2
TGTGCCACCGAGGGGGCCGCAACTAACTATGGCTACACCTTC
CATEGAATNYGYTF
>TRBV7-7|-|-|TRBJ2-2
TGTGCCAGCAGCACACCACCCAGGACAGAGAACACCGGGGAGCTGTTTTTT
CASSTPPRTENTGELFF
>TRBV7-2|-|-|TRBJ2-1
TGTGCCAGCAGCTTTACGGGCGGTAACAATGAGCAGTTCTTC
CASSFTGGNNEQFF
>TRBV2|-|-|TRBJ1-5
TGTGCCAGCAGACCCGAGGGGGTTTATTCTATGCCCCAGCATTTT
CASRPEGVYSMPQHF
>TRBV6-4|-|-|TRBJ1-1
TGTGCCAGCAGCCGCGAAGAGAACACTGAAGCTTTCTTT
CASSREENTEAFF
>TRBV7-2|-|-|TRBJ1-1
TGTGCCAGCAGCTCCCGTCTTGGGGCTTTCTTT
CASSSRLGAFF
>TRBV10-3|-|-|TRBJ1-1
TGTGCCATCCGTCAGGGACGGGGCACTGAAGCTTTCTTT
CAIRQGRGTEAFF
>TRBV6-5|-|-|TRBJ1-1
TGTGCCATCACACAGGGATGGAACACTGAAGCTTTCTTT
CAITQGWNTEAFF
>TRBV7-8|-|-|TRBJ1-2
TGTGCCAGCAGCAGGAGGGACGGAGCTAACTATGGCTACACCTTC
CASSRRDGANYGYTF
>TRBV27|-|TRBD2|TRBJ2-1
TGTGCCAGCAGTTTATCGACGGGAGCGGGATACAATGAGCAGTTCTTC
CASSLSTGAGYNEQFF
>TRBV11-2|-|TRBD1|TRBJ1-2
TGTGCCAGCAGCAAATCTTCCAGGGGGACCTCTAACTATGGCTACACCTTC
CASSKSSRGTSNYGYTF
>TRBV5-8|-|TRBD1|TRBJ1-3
TGTGCCAGCAGCTTCGGGACAGTGGGAAACACCATATATTTT
CASSFGTVGNTIYF
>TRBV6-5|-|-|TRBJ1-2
TGTGCCACAACGCCAGGGTACGGAGGCTACACCTTC
CATTPGYGGYTF
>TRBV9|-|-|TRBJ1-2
TGTGCCAGCAGCATGTGGGGTAACTCCGGGGATGGCTACACCTTC
CASSMWGNSGDGYTF
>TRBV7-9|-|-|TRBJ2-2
TGTGCCAGCAGCTTACGTATGGGAAACGGGGAGCTGTTTTTT
CASSLRMGNGELFF
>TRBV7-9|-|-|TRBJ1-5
TGTGCCAGCAGCTCATCAGGGGATCAGCCCCAGCATTTT
CASSSSGDQPQHF
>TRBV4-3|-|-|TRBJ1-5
TGCGCCAGCAGCCAAGCATCCTACAATCAGCCCCAGCATTTT
CASSQASYNQPQHF
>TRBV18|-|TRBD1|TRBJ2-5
TGTGCCAGCTCACCCTCCCTGGACAGGTCCGTTGAGACCCAGTACTTC
CASSPSLDRSVETQYF
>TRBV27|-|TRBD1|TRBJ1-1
TGTGCCAGCATCCAAACCCGGACAGGGTTTATCACTGAAGCTTTCTTT
CASIQTRTGFITEAFF
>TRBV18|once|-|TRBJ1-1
TGTGCCAGCTCACCAATAGCGAACACTGAAGCTTTCTTT
CASSPIANTEAFF
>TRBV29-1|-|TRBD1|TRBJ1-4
TGCAGCGTTGTTAACGGGGGGGACAGATATTTT
CSVVNGGDRYF
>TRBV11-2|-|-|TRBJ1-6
TGTGCCAGCAGCTTGGGCTCCTATAATTCACCCCTCCACTTT
CASSLGSYNSPLHF
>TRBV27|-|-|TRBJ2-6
TGTGCCAGCAGTTTTGTGACGGGAAGCTCTGGGGCCAACGTCCTGACTTTC
CASSFVTGSSGANVLTF
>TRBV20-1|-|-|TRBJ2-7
TGCAGTGCTAGTCTGGACCACTCCTACGAGCAGTACTTC
CSASLDHSYEQYF
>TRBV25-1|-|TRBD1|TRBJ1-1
TGTGCCAGCAGTGAATCCGGTTGGGACAGAAATACTAGGACTGAAGCTTTCTTT
CASSESGWDRNTRTEAFF
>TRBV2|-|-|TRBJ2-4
TGTGCCAGCAGCGACGAGGCTTTAGTCAAAAACATTCAGTACTTC
CASSDEALVKNIQYF
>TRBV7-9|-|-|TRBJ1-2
TGTGCCAGCAGCTCGGGGGCGCTAAGATCGATCGGGGATGGCTACACCTTC
CASSSGALRSIGDGYTF
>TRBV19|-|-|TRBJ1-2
TGTGCCAGTAGTATAGTAGCCAGCCACTATGGCTACACCTTC
CASSIVASHYGYTF
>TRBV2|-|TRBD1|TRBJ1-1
TGTGCCAGCAGTGCAGGGGGCGCGTTGAACACTGAAGCTTTCTTT
CASSAGGALNTEAFF
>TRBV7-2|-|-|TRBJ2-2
TGTGCCAGCAGCTCGCAACCTTTGACCGGGGAGCTGTTTTTT
CASSSQPLTGELFF
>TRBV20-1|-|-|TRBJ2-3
TGCAGTCCGGACTCCCCAGATACGCAGTATTTT
CSPDSPDTQYF
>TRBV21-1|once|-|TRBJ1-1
TGTGCCAGCAGCGTCCGCAGGGGGCGCGACACTGAAGCTTTCTTT
CASSVRRGRDTEAFF
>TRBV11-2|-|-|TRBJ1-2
TGTGCCAGCAGCTTCCAGGGATCTAGCGGCTACACCTTC
CASSFQGSSGYTF
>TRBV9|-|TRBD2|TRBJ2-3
TGTGCCAGCAGCGTAGATCATGGGAGGGGCACAGATACGCAGTATTTT
CASSVDHGRGTDTQYF
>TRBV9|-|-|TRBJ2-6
TGTGCCAGCAGCGTAGCCTACGGCAGGGGGGCGACTGGGGCCAACGTCCTGACTTTC
CASSVAYGRGATGANVLTF
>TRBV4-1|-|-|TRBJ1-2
TGCGCCAGCAGCCAAGGCCCGCGGGCGACGGGGGTGGGCTACACCTTC
CASSQGPRATGVGYTF
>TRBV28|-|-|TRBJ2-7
TGTGCCAGCTTTAAAGGGGAAGAGCAGTACTTC
CASFKGEEQYF
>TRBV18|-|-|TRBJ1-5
TGTGCCAGCTCAATGGGATACAGGGATCGAGGTCAGCCCCAGCATTTT
CASSMGYRDRGQPQHF
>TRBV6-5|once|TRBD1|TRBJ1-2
TGTGCCAGCAGTTATCGAGGACAGGGGAACTATGGCTACACCTTC
CASSYRGQGNYGYTF
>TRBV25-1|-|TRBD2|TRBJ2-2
TGTGCCAGCAGTGATCCGACTAGCGGGAACACCGGGGAGCTGTTTTTT
CASSDPTSGNTGELFF
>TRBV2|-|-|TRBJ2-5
TGTGCCAGCAGTGGAGGGTCCCCCATATCACAAGAGACCCAGTACTTC
CASSGGSPISQETQYF
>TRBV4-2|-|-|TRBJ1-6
TGTGCCAGCAGCCAAGCGTCGACAGCGTATAATTCACCCCTCCACTTT
CASSQASTAYNSPLHF
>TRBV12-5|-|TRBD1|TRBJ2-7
TGTGCTAGTGGTTTTTCCGGGACAGGGGACTACGAGCAGTACTTC
CASGFSGTGDYEQYF
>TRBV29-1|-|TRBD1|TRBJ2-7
TGCAGCGTCGACGGACAGGGCTACGAGCAGTACTTC
CSVDGQGYEQYF
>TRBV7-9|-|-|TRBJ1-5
TGTGCCAGCAGCGACGACACTGGAGGCCAGCCCCAGCATTTT
CASSDDTGGQPQHF
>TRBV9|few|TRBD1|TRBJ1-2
TGTGCCAGCAGCGTAGAGGCTAGGGGGCGAGATGGCTACACCTTC
CASSVEARGRDGYTF
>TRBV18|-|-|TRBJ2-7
TGTGCCAGCTCACCGACAGGTTCCGACGAGCAGTACTTC
CASSPTGSDEQYF
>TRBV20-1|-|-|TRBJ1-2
TGCAGTGCTAGTTCAGGGGCTAACTATGGCTACACCTTC
CSASSGANYGYTF